The 18 T cell receptor beta chains listed next were all sequenced from one sample in a study of blood T cell repertoires in COVID-19. Assay: immunoSEQ multiplex PCR; the TCRdb copy retains only in-frame clones and omits some. This table has tens of thousands of clones, over 75% appearing once. The sequenced material came from peripheral blood. These receptor sequences come from a woman older than 75 with acute or convalescent COVID-19.

The J gene is TRBJ1-2, the V gene TRBV27; maybe TRBD1 (5 bases). The V end was cut by 4 bases, the J end by 8 bases, with 14 bases between. Per the germline V gene, CDR1 is MNHEY and CDR2 is SMNVEV (reference sequence). The CDR3 runs 13 residues. In DNA form, the CDR3 reads TGTGCCAGCAGTTCGAATAGGGGCGAAGGCTACACCTTC. As protein: CASSSNRGEGYTF.

The CDR3 spells CASNPWGGPEFF. The CDR3 DNA reads as TGTGCCAGCAATCCATGGGGGGGTCCGGAGTTCTTC. This chain joins TRBV5-4 and TRBJ2-1, with 7 bases that match TRBD2. Trimming at V came to 6 bases and at J to 14 bases, leaving 11 bases not matched to a gene. CDR1 is SGHNT and CDR2 is YYREEE in the germline V gene (reference sequence). The CDR3 is 12 residues long. Complete variable domain (other parts from reference TRBV5-4 and TRBJ2-1): ETGVTQSPTHLIKTRGQQVTLRCSSQSGHNTVSWYQQALGQGPQFIFQYYREEENGRGNFPPRFSGLQFPNYSSELNVNALELDDSALYLCASNPWGGPEFFGPGTRLTVL.

V gene TRBV6-5 combines with J gene TRBJ2-1, with D perhaps TRBD2 (5 bases). Trimming took 7 bases from V and 4 from J, leaving 14 bases between them. The CDR3 runs 14 residues. Germline values: CDR1 MNHEY, CDR2 SVGAGI. The DNA for the CDR3 is TGTGCCAGCAATCCCGCGACGGGGTACAATGAGCAGTTCTTC. Protein: CASNPATGYNEQFF.

The chain recombines TRBV6-6 with TRBJ1-3; tentative D call: TRBD1 (5 bases). Trimming took off 4 bases at V and 4 bases at J, with 17 bases between the two ends. Per germline, CDR1 MNHNY and CDR2 SVGAGI (reference sequence). This CDR3 comprises 16 residues. CDR3 amino acids: CASSSRVAGRGNTIYF. Here the CDR3 DNA reads TGTGCCAGCAGTTCCAGGGTGGCGGGGCGGGGAAACACCATATATTTT.

The chain is built from TRBV3-1 (or the pseudogene TRBV3-2) and TRBJ1-1; 8 bases agree with TRBD1. Trimming removed 0 bases from V and 5 bases from J; junction bases left unmatched: 2. This CDR3 region has 14 residues. CDR1 and CDR2 from the germline V gene are LGHDT and YNNKEL (reference sequence). CDR3 region: CASSQEDRATEAFF. As DNA, the CDR3 is TGTGCCAGCAGCCAAGAGGACAGGGCGACTGAAGCTTTCTTT.

This chain uses TRBV18 with TRBJ2-1; TRBD2 aligns across 9 bases. In germline, CDR1 is KGHSH, CDR2 LQKENI. After removal of 3 bases from V and 8 bases from J, the junction contained 14 bases not matched to a gene. The CDR3 covers 17 residues. CDR3 DNA: TGTGCCAGCTCACCCCCCCGGGCGGGCGGGGGGGCCTATGAGCAGTTCTTC. It is translated as CASSPPRAGGGAYEQFF.

The chain recombines TRBV5-1 with TRBJ1-2; the D is unclear. Germline values: CDR1 SGHRS, CDR2 YFSETQ. The CDR3 extends over 14 amino acids. Deletions cut 1 base from V and 2 bases from J, with 9 bases between. The DNA for the CDR3 is TGCGCCAGCAGCTTGTTTGCGGAAAACTATGGCTACACCTTC. It specifies CASSLFAENYGYTF.

J is TRBJ1-5 and V is TRBV19; D is unclear. This CDR3 region has 15 residues. The V and J ends lost 2 bases and 3 bases respectively, with 11 bases between them. The V gene's germline CDR1 is LNHDA and CDR2 SQIVND (reference sequence). DNA of the CDR3: TGTGCCAGTAGTATACGGCAGGCAAACAATCAGCCCCAGCATTTT. It encodes CASSIRQANNQPQHF. Complete variable domain (other parts from reference TRBV19 and TRBJ1-5): DGGITQSPKYLFRKEGQNVTLSCEQNLNHDAMYWYRQDPGQGLRLIYYSQIVNDFQKGDIAEGYSVSREKKESFPLTVTSAQKNPTAFYLCASSIRQANNQPQHFGDGTRLSIL.

The chain carries TRBV6-5 and TRBJ1-5; possible D gene TRBD1, 5 bases. V lost 2 bases and J 2 bases, leaving 10 bases between the germline ends. This CDR3 has 15 amino acids. The germline CDR1 and CDR2 sequences are MNHEY and SVGAGI. Written as DNA, the CDR3 is TGTGCCAGCAGTTACAGGGGTAGGGGCAATCAGCCCCAGCATTTT. Protein: CASSYRGRGNQPQHF.

CDR3: CASSAGGSYGYTF. The CDR3 DNA follows: TGTGCCAGCAGCGCCGGAGGGAGCTATGGCTACACCTTC. The chain is built from TRBV9 and TRBJ1-2; D uncertain. Trimming removed 3 bases from V and 4 bases from J, with 10 bases in between. Germline-derived CDR1 and CDR2 are SGDLS and YYNGEE. This CDR3 has 13 amino acids.

This chain uses TRBV19 with TRBJ1-5; the D gene is possibly TRBD1 (5 bases). V lost 4 bases to trimming and J lost 7 bases, with 17 bases between them. The germline V gene encodes CDR1 LNHDA and CDR2 SQIVND (reference sequence). This CDR3 is 15 amino acids long. The CDR3 sequence: CASSTQDNAGQPQHF. The CDR3 DNA follows: TGTGCCAGTAGTACCCAGGACAACGCGGGGCAGCCCCAGCATTTT.

This clone was counted between two and nine times. V and J are TRBV6-1 and TRBJ1-6; D unresolved. The CDR3 spans 14 residues. Trimming removed 0 bases at V and 7 bases at J, with 7 bases between. Germline V gene lookup returns CDR1 MNHNS and CDR2 SASEGT. CDR3 region: CASSEARRNSPLHF. The CDR3 bases are TGTGCCAGCAGTGAAGCTCGGAGGAATTCACCCCTCCACTTT.

The V call is TRBV5-1, the J call TRBJ1-5; a weak D match, TRBD1 (5 bases). Germline CDR1 SGHRS, CDR2 YFSETQ. The V end was cut by 0 bases, the J end by 2 bases, with 9 bases between. This CDR3 has 15 amino acids. The DNA of the CDR3 is TGCGCCAGCAGCTTGGCAGGGTACGGCAATCAGCCCCAGCATTTT. Encoded protein: CASSLAGYGNQPQHF.

The chain has TRBV2 and TRBJ1-1; TRBD1 matches at 7 bases. CDR3 length: 15 amino acids. The J segment lost 1 base and the V segment lost 6 bases, leaving 8 bases of the junction unmatched. Germline values: CDR1 SNHLY, CDR2 FYNNEI. The CDR3 DNA reads as TGTGCCAGCAGCACGTACAGGGGACGGAACACTGAAGCTTTCTTT. Translating it yields CASSTYRGRNTEAFF.

The chain links TRBV7-8 to TRBJ1-6, with a weak D call TRBD1 (5 bases). Trimming removed 4 bases from V and 8 bases from J, with 9 bases in between. This CDR3 has 13 amino acids. Germline V gives CDR1 SGHVS, CDR2 FQNEAQ. The DNA for the CDR3 is TGTGCCAGCAGCTGGCAGGGTGATTCACCCCTCCACTTT. Translated: CASSWQGDSPLHF.

The chain has TRBV28 and TRBJ2-1; 7 bases align to TRBD2. The CDR3 runs to 14 residues. Unmatched junction bases numbered 4, after V lost 7 bases and J lost 1 base. The germline gives CDR1 MDHEN, CDR2 SYDVKM. The CDR3 sequence is CASTSGGSYNEQFF. In DNA, the CDR3 is TGTGCCAGCACTTCGGGGGGTTCCTACAATGAGCAGTTCTTC. Variable domain in full (rest from reference TRBV28 and TRBJ2-1): DVKVTQSSRYLVKRTGEKVFLECVQDMDHENMFWYRQDPGLGLRLIYFSYDVKMKEKGDIPEGYSVSREKKERFSLILESASTNQTSMYLCASTSGGSYNEQFFGPGTRLTVL.

The CDR3 here is CASSSVRASGANVLTF. CDR3 sequence (DNA): TGTGCCAGCAGTTCCGTCAGGGCCTCTGGGGCCAACGTCCTGACTTTC. The chain uses TRBV2 and TRBJ2-6; tentative D call: TRBD1 (5 bases). From germline, CDR1 is SNHLY and CDR2 FYNNEI. This CDR3 is 16 amino acids long. Trimming removed 5 bases at V and 0 bases at J, with 11 bases between.

The DNA of the CDR3 is TGTGCCAGCAGCCAAGATGGCGGGTCGGAGACCCAGTACTTC. Its protein product is CASSQDGGSETQYF. J is TRBJ2-5 and V is TRBV3-1 (or the pseudogene TRBV3-2), with a possible D match to TRBD2 (5 bases). With 0 bases removed from V and 5 bases from J, the gap between germline ends came to 10 bases. The CDR3 covers 14 residues. CDR1 is LGHDT and CDR2 is YNNKEL in the germline V gene (reference sequence).